These 16 T cell receptor beta chains were sequenced from one sample in a study of T cells in narcolepsy. Profiling relied on immunoSEQ multiplex PCR, and the TCRdb table lists in-frame clones only, not all of them. The sample has some 30,000 clones, around four fifths seen once. The sequencing sample was made of CD45RA- memory CD4+ T cells from PBMCs. Every receptor here comes from a human donor with narcolepsy.

The rearrangement joins TRBV2 to TRBJ2-1; D not resolved. There are 11 residues in the CDR3. Germline CDR1 is SNHLY and CDR2 is FYNNEI. The V and J ends lost 8 bases and 3 bases respectively, with 5 bases between them. The CDR3 reads CASGVYNEQFF. CDR3 coding DNA: TGTGCCAGCGGGGTCTACAATGAGCAGTTCTTC.

This rearrangement joins TRBV19 to TRBJ2-7; TRBD2 might be the D (5 bases). V was pared by 5 bases and J by 4 bases, with 21 bases between. In germline, CDR1 is LNHDA, CDR2 SQIVND (reference sequence). This CDR3 contains 16 residues. The DNA for the CDR3 is TGTGCCAGTAGTGTGGGGATTGGACCGTCGGGGTACGAGCAGTACTTC. Its protein is CASSVGIGPSGYEQYF.

This chain uses TRBV6-6 with TRBJ2-4; weak D call: TRBD2 (5 bases). V was pared by 7 bases and J by 9 bases, with 10 bases between. Germline CDR1 reads MNHNY; CDR2 reads SVGAGI (reference sequence). The length of the CDR3 is 11 residues. The CDR3 spells CASNLEGIQYF. CDR3 nucleotides: TGTGCCAGCAACCTAGAGGGCATTCAGTACTTC.

The chain recombines TRBV29-1 with TRBJ1-1, with TRBD1 matching 11 bases. The CDR3 contains 12 residues. Per the germline V gene, CDR1 is SQVTM and CDR2 is ANQGSEA. V was clipped by 5 bases and J by 11 bases; unmatched bases: 7. The DNA of the CDR3 is TGCAGCGTTCGCGGGACAGGGGGTCGGGCTTTCTTT. This sequence encodes CSVRGTGGRAFF.

This clone turned up a few times. The chain carries TRBV19 and TRBJ1-1; 9 bases match TRBD1. The CDR3 length is 14 residues. Germline CDR1 is LNHDA and CDR2 is SQIVND (reference sequence). V was pared by 4 bases and J by 6 bases, with 6 bases of the junction left unmatched. CDR3 DNA: TGTGCCAGTAGTAGCCGGGACAGGGCCCCTGAAGCTTTCTTT. Its protein is CASSSRDRAPEAFF.

The V and J genes are TRBV30 and TRBJ1-4; D perhaps matches TRBD1 (5 bases). The length of the CDR3 is 14 residues. Germline V gene lookup returns CDR1 GTSNPN and CDR2 SVGIG (reference sequence). Trimming removed 1 base at V and 0 bases at J, with 6 bases between. The CDR3 loop reads CAWSGGTTNEKLFF. CDR3 DNA: TGTGCCTGGAGTGGGGGGACAACTAATGAAAAACTGTTTTTT. The entire variable domain, with the rest obtained from reference TRBV30 and TRBJ1-4, is as follows: SQTIHQWPATLVQPVGSPLSLECTVEGTSNPNLYWYRQAAGRGLQLLFYSVGIGQISSEVPQNLSASRPQDRQFILSSKKLLLSDSGFYLCAWSGGTTNEKLFFGSGTQLSVL.

CDR3 residues: CASSSGPQSTDTQYF. The CDR3 DNA reads TGTGCCAGCAGCTCGGGGCCGCAAAGCACAGATACGCAGTATTTT. The chain combines TRBV11-3 with TRBJ2-3; D is perhaps TRBD1 or TRBD2 (5 bases each). V gave up 4 bases and J gave up 0 bases, with 11 bases separating them. This CDR3 region has 15 residues. Germline values: CDR1 SGHNT, CDR2 YENEEA.

The V call is TRBV19, the J call TRBJ1-5; TRBD1 agrees at 9 bases. This CDR3 contains 14 residues. Germline CDR1 is LNHDA and CDR2 is SQIVND (reference sequence). Unmatched junction bases numbered 13, after V lost 10 bases and J lost 9 bases. The CDR3 spells CATRTGDAAWPQHF. CDR3 in DNA: TGTGCCACCAGGACAGGGGACGCGGCCTGGCCCCAGCATTTT. The full variable domain, its missing parts supplied by reference TRBV19 and TRBJ1-5, is DGGITQSPKYLFRKEGQNVTLSCEQNLNHDAMYWYRQDPGQGLRLIYYSQIVNDFQKGDIAEGYSVSREKKESFPLTVTSAQKNPTAFYLCATRTGDAAWPQHFGDGTRLSIL.

This chain connects TRBV11-3 to TRBJ2-7; 12 bases are shared with TRBD2. CDR3 size: 15 residues. Germline assignment: CDR1 SGHNT and CDR2 YENEEA. J gave up 2 bases and V 4 bases, and 3 bases lay outside the gene matches. The CDR3: CASSYGLAGTYEQYF. The CDR3 DNA reads TGTGCCAGCAGCTATGGACTAGCGGGAACCTACGAGCAGTACTTC.

The chain combines TRBV6-5 with TRBJ1-3; D gene ambiguous. The CDR3 has 15 residues. The ends were cut back, 1 base at V and 2 bases at J, with 9 bases in the middle. The germline V gene has CDR1 MNHEY and CDR2 SVGAGI. CDR3 in DNA: TGTGCCAGCAGTTACTTCTCGGTGACTGGAAACACCATATATTTT. Its protein is CASSYFSVTGNTIYF.

As concerns this clone: At the DNA level, this CDR3 is encoded by other sequences in the same sample as well. The chain employs TRBV19 and TRBJ1-1, with D unclear. Trimming removed 6 bases from V and 1 base from J, with 12 bases in between. The CDR3 extends over 14 amino acids. Germline V gene sequence: CDR1 LNHDA, CDR2 SQIVND (reference sequence). The CDR3 DNA follows: TGTGCCAGTAGCCTAGGGCGCACGAACACTGAAGCTTTCTTT. It translates to CASSLGRTNTEAFF. Based on the CDR3 plus reference TRBV19 and TRBJ1-1, the full variable domain is DGGITQSPKYLFRKEGQNVTLSCEQNLNHDAMYWYRQDPGQGLRLIYYSQIVNDFQKGDIAEGYSVSREKKESFPLTVTSAQKNPTAFYLCASSLGRTNTEAFFGQGTRLTVV.

This chain connects TRBV6-1 to TRBJ2-5; D may be TRBD2 (5 bases). This CDR3 has 15 residues. Trimming removed 6 bases from V and 5 bases from J, with 19 bases in between. Looked up from germline, CDR1 is MNHNS and CDR2 is SASEGT. Here the CDR3 DNA reads TGTGCCAGCAGAGCAAGGCCCCAAGGAGGTGAGACCCAGTACTTC. It encodes CASRARPQGGETQYF.

The rearrangement links TRBV30 to TRBJ1-1; D might be TRBD1 (5 bases). V lost 4 bases to trimming and J lost 2 bases, with 26 bases between them. This CDR3 region has 18 residues. Per germline, CDR1 GTSNPN and CDR2 SVGIG (reference sequence). The chain's CDR3 is CAWTTNFRWGGYNTEAFF. The CDR3 DNA reads TGTGCCTGGACCACAAATTTCAGATGGGGGGGATATAACACTGAAGCTTTCTTT.

The chain has TRBV5-1 and TRBJ1-6; TRBD1 aligns across 8 bases. This CDR3 contains 16 residues. Losses at the gene ends were 7 bases for V and 7 bases for J; bases not matched to a gene: 13. Per germline, CDR1 SGHRS and CDR2 YFSETQ. CDR3 sequence (DNA): TGCGCCAGCTCCCGGGACAGGCCATCAGGGAATTCACCCCTCCACTTT. It translates to CASSRDRPSGNSPLHF. Full variable domain (missing parts from reference TRBV5-1 and TRBJ1-6): KAGVTQTPRYLIKTRGQQVTLSCSPISGHRSVSWYQQTPGQGLQFLFEYFSETQRNKGNFPGRFSGRQFSNSRSEMNVSTLELGDSALYLCASSRDRPSGNSPLHFGNGTRLTVT.

V usage is TRBV4-1 and J usage is TRBJ2-3; no clear D gene. Germline V gene lookup returns CDR1 MGHRA and CDR2 YSYEKL. The V gene lost 0 bases and the J gene lost 0 bases, with 7 bases spanning the gap. This CDR3 is 15 amino acids long. CDR3 sequence reads: CASSQDFVSTDTQYF. The CDR3 DNA sequence: TGCGCCAGCAGCCAAGATTTCGTCAGCACAGATACGCAGTATTTT.

This chain joins TRBV5-1 and TRBJ2-3, with D possibly matching TRBD2 (5 bases). Trimming removed 0 bases from V and 2 bases from J, with 7 bases in between. From germline, CDR1 is SGHRS and CDR2 YFSETQ. The length of the CDR3 is 14 residues. Written as DNA, the CDR3 is TGCGCCAGCAGCTTGGCGACTATCACAGATACGCAGTATTTT. It yields the protein CASSLATITDTQYF.